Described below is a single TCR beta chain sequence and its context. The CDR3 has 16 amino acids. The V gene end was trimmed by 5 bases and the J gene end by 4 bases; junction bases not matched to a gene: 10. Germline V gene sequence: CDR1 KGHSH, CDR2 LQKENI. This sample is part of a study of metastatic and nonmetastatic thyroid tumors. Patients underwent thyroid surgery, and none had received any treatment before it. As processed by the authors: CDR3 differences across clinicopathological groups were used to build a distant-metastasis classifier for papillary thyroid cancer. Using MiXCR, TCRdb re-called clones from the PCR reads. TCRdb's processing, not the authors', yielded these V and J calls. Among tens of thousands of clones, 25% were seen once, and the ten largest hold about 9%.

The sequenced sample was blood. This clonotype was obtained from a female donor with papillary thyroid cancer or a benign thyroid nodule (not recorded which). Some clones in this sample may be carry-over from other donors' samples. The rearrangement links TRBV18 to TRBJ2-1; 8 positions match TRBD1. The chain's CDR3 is CASSLSSGGKYNEQFF. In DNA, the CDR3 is TGTGCCAGCTCATTATCATCAGGGGGCAAGTACAATGAGCAGTTCTTC.